These 2 T cell receptor beta chains share one sample of origin, sequenced in a study of cytomegalovirus exposure and HLA in healthy donors. Profiling relied on immunoSEQ multiplex PCR, and the TCRdb table lists in-frame clones only, not all of them. The table includes 100,000 to 150,000 clones, about 82% detected once. Sequenced: PBMCs. The receptors derive from a man between 18 and 29 years old in good health and CMV-seronegative.

The chain employs TRBV30 and TRBJ1-1, with D unresolved. Trimming pared 8 bases from V and 6 bases from J, leaving 16 bases between. The germline V gene encodes CDR1 GTSNPN and CDR2 SVGIG (reference sequence). The CDR3 is 12 residues long. The CDR3 bases are TGTGCCGGACGGACGGGGAAAGCTGAAGCTTTCTTT. It is translated as CAGRTGKAEAFF.

This chain joins TRBV2 and TRBJ1-3; 7 nucleotides align to TRBD1. This CDR3 region has 16 residues. Germline V gene lookup returns CDR1 SNHLY and CDR2 FYNNEI. J lost 4 bases, V lost 2 bases, and 8 bases had no gene match. The CDR3 reads CASSEMAQGTGNTIYF. The DNA for the CDR3 is TGTGCCAGCAGTGAAATGGCACAGGGGACCGGAAACACCATATATTTT. The whole variable domain, filled in from reference TRBV2 and TRBJ1-3, reads EPEVTQTPSHQVTQMGQEVILRCVPISNHLYFYWYRQILGQKVEFLVSFYNNEISEKSEIFDDQFSVERPDGSNFTLKIRSTKLEDSAMYFCASSEMAQGTGNTIYFGEGSWLTVV.